This TCR beta chain was captured by sequencing in a study of shared clonotypes between healthy human individuals. Overall study: For every donor, three CD4 naive, three CD4 memory, two CD8 naive and one CD8 memory plates were used.

A remark on this clone: The antigen is not known.

Study-wide results and limits: Generally, naive subsets (rather than memory subsets) showed larger estimated richness.

Some clones are missing from TCRdb's copy, which holds only in-frame ones; the method was immunoSEQ multiplex PCR. Counted here are roughly 2.2 million clones, over 85% occurring once; the ten biggest clones make up 0.35% to 0.5%. Trimming cost V 1 base and J 7 bases, with 16 bases left between them. This CDR3 region has 15 residues. Per the germline V gene, CDR1 is LGHNA and CDR2 is YSLEER. The material sequenced was naive CD4+ T cells from PBMCs. Subset in this sample: CD45RA+ positively selected. The V gene is TRBV4-3, the J gene TRBJ1-2; possible D gene TRBD1, 6 bases. This TCR came from a man between 18 and 29 years old in good health. Some clones in this sample may be carry-over from other donors' samples. CDR3 coding DNA: TGCGCCAGCAGCCAAGTAACCACGGGGGCGGGTGGCTACACCTTC. It specifies CASSQVTTGAGGYTF.